The T cell receptor (beta chain) described here comes from a study of cytomegalovirus exposure and HLA in healthy donors. Notes on this clone: The antigen is unknown.

The donors were members of the validation cohort, which comprised approximately 120 subjects and was separate from the first cohort of 666 subjects. Germline assignment: CDR1 SGHRS and CDR2 YFSETQ. Losses at the gene ends were 2 bases for V and 4 bases for J; bases not matched to a gene: 3. The CDR3 is 15 residues long. Clones were read by immunoSEQ multiplex PCR, and TCRdb kept only the in-frame ones, dropping some. The data show some 130,000 clones, with approximately 94% seen just once and roughly 1.9% held by the top ten. Broader study findings: The tendency of first-cohort TCR clusters to co-occur in the 100 to 150 validation repertoires emerged from a later analysis.

This TCR came from a man aged 18 to 35 in good health and CMV-seropositive. The rearrangement links TRBV5-1 to TRBJ2-1; 10 nucleotides align to TRBD1. Sequenced: PBMCs. For the CDR3, the DNA is TGCGCCAGCAGCTTAGGGACAGGGGCGTACAATGAGCAGTTCTTC. This codes for CASSLGTGAYNEQFF.